This TCR beta chain emerged from a study of neurological immune-mediated disorders. General observations from the study: TCR-beta repertoires seemed private in all groups, with no expanded CDR3 amino acid sequences shared. HTLV-1-associated myelopathy ranked highest for TCR clonal expansion and multiple sclerosis lowest, beneath healthy controls.

Over 190 million TCR-beta sequences from 15-18 subjects came from every sequencing run. One entry per CDR3 protein results from TCRdb running MiXCR on the 5' RACE reads. The table lists about 50,000 distinct CDR3 sequences, under 3.5% of them singletons. Unsorted libraries used 2 million PBMCs kept at -80 degrees C. This clonotype came up many times. Its specificity is not known. J gave up 4 bases and V 3 bases, and 4 bases lay outside the gene matches. The CDR3 loop spans 14 amino acids. Germline-derived CDR1 and CDR2 are MDHEN and SYDVKM. The sample comprised PBMCs. The TCR comes from a woman in her fifties or sixties with multiple sclerosis. The chain recombines TRBV28 with TRBJ2-5, with TRBD2 matching over 8 bases. The CDR3 DNA follows: TGTGCCAGCAGTTTTACGGGGGGGCGAGAGACCCAGTACTTC. It is translated as CASSFTGGRETQYF.